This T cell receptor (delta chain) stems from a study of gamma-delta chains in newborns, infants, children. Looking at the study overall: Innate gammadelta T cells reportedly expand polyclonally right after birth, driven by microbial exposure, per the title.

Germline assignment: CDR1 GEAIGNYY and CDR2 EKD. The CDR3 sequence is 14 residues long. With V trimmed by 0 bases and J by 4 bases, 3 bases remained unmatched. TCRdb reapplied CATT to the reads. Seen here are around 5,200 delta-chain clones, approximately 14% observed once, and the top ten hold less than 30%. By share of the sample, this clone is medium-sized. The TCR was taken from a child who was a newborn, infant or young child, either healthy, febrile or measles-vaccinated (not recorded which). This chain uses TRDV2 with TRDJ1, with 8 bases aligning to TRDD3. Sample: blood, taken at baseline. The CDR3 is CACDTVGGYDKLIF. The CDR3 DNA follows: TGTGCCTGTGACACCGTAGGGGGATACGATAAACTCATCTTT.